The entry below gives a single T cell receptor (beta chain) sequence along with its context. This specimen belongs to a study of blood T cell repertoires in COVID-19. Study context: The United States, Italy and Spain provided the acute and convalescent COVID-19 samples. PBMCs, B-cell-depleted T cells, or T cells were the source of the cDNA or gDNA that made up the material.

This CDR3 contains 16 residues. V shed 5 bases and J 5 bases; nucleotides not matched to a gene: 8. Per the germline V gene, CDR1 is MDHEN and CDR2 is SYDVKM. In the authors' methods: Reference gene primer amplification in the assay estimated nucleated cell counts. Assay: immunoSEQ multiplex PCR; the TCRdb copy retains only in-frame clones and omits some. Clone size and V and J calls were adopted from that table, with D and trimming inferred from the DNA. The sample includes fewer than 250,000 clones, about 87% seen only once; the top ten take around 2.7%. This clonotype was sampled from a man aged 60 to 69 with acute or convalescent COVID-19. The chain recombines TRBV28 with TRBJ2-3, with TRBD2 identical over 12 bases. The material sequenced was peripheral blood. The CDR3 DNA reads as TGTGCCAGCAGTACTTCTAGCGGGGGGGCCAAAGATACGCAGTATTTT. Its protein product is CASSTSSGGAKDTQYF.